These 30 T cell receptor beta chains came from one sample sequenced in a study of blood T cells in healthy people across ages. Combining a sample-barcoded 5' primer with a J-beta primer mix, a second PCR ran for roughly 7 to 11 cycles. A single record per CDR3 protein comes from TCRdb applying MiXCR to the 5' RACE reads. The top ten hold over 9% of the sample, which has some 1.6 million distinct CDR3 sequences, roughly a third seen once. The sequencing input was blood. The receptors come from a woman in her twenties or thirties in good health.

This clonotype was detected a few times. The chain joins TRBV24-1 to TRBJ1-5; D call uncertain. V shed 5 bases and J shed 3 bases, with 7 bases lying between them. CDR1 and CDR2 from the germline V gene are KGHDR and SFDVKD. This CDR3 has 13 amino acids. CDR3 amino acids: CATSAGDNQPQHF. For the CDR3, the DNA is TGTGCCACCAGTGCAGGAGACAATCAGCCCCAGCATTTT.

The chain employs TRBV20-1 and TRBJ1-1; D is uncertain. The CDR3 is 14 residues long. V dropped 0 bases and J dropped 3 bases, with 11 bases sitting between them. Germline V CDR1 and CDR2: DFQATT, SNEGSKA (reference sequence). The CDR3, as DNA: TGCAGTGCTAGAGATTCAGGTCACTACACTGAAGCTTTCTTT. Its protein is CSARDSGHYTEAFF.

The table lists this clonotype with a few counts. The chain is built from TRBV6-5 and TRBJ1-1; D is unclear. This CDR3 comprises 14 residues. Trimming cost V 6 bases and J 2 bases, with 13 bases left between them. Germline CDR1 and CDR2: MNHEY and SVGAGI. The DNA of the CDR3 is TGTGCCAGCAGCTCCTCTTTGGGAAACACTGAAGCTTTCTTT. Translated: CASSSSLGNTEAFF.

In its sample, this clonotype was seen a few times. V is TRBV11-1 and J is TRBJ2-5; 7 bases fit TRBD1. V lost 5 bases and J lost 5; bases outside the gene matches: 5. The CDR3 is 13 amino acids. Germline V gives CDR1 SGHAT, CDR2 FQDESV (reference sequence). CDR3 nucleotide sequence: TGTGCCAGCAGCGCCCTACAGGGGGAGACCCAGTACTTC. This sequence encodes CASSALQGETQYF.

This clonotype was seen many times. This chain links TRBV3-1 with TRBJ2-1; no clear D gene. Trimming shortened V by 1 base and J by 10 bases, and 8 bases separated the two germline ends. The CDR3 totals 12 residues. Germline lookup yields CDR1 LGHDT and CDR2 YNNKEL (reference sequence). The CDR3 bases are TGTGCCAGCAGCCAAGCGGTTAGAGAGCAGTTCTTC. This encodes CASSQAVREQFF.

Concerning this clonotype: Its ends do not fully match the called genes, so a read error is possible. This sequence joins TRBV27 and TRBJ1-5, with D possibly matching TRBD1 (6 bases). The CDR3 runs 16 residues. Germline CDR1 is MNHEY and CDR2 is SMNVEV (reference sequence). The CDR3 loop is CASKLTGFGGNRPQHF. In nucleotides, the CDR3 is TGTGCCAGCAAGCTAACAGGGTTCGGGGGCAATCGGCCCCAGCATTTT.

CDR3: CATSRVGNRDGYTF. The CDR3 DNA sequence: TGTGCCACCAGCAGAGTCGGAAACAGGGATGGCTACACCTTC. The chain uses TRBV15 and TRBJ1-2, with TRBD1 as a possible D gene (6 bases). The CDR3 is 14 amino acids. Trimming pared 1 base from V and 6 bases from J, leaving 12 bases between. From germline, CDR1 is LNHNV and CDR2 YYDKDF (reference sequence).

This chain joins TRBV3-1 and TRBJ2-2; TRBD1 matches 11 bases. CDR1 LGHDT and CDR2 YNNKEL come from the germline V gene (reference sequence). The V and J ends lost 3 bases and 8 bases, in that order; junction bases with no gene match: 8. This CDR3 is built from 16 residues. The CDR3 loop is CASSQNWDRGSGELFF. The DNA of the CDR3 is TGTGCCAGCAGCCAGAACTGGGACAGGGGGTCTGGGGAGCTGTTTTTT.

The chain joins TRBV20-1 to TRBJ2-3; D remains ambiguous. The CDR3 is 15 residues long. Germline V gene data show CDR1 as DFQATT and CDR2 as SNEGSKA (reference sequence). The V gene lost 6 bases and the J gene lost 1 base, with 17 bases spanning the gap. The CDR3 nucleotides are TGCAGTGCCTTTAATCCTGGTGCCCGCACAGATACGCAGTATTTT. It codes for CSAFNPGARTDTQYF.

V gene TRBV4-2 combines with J gene TRBJ1-2; D possibly corresponds to TRBD1 (5 bases). V was pared by 6 bases and J by 8 bases, with 19 bases between. Germline V gene data show CDR1 as LGHNA and CDR2 as YNFKEQ. The CDR3 contains 14 residues. CDR3 in amino acids: CASSFTASDTGYTF. In nucleotides, the CDR3 is TGTGCCAGCAGTTTTACCGCCTCGGACACCGGCTACACCTTC.

This clonotype was counted between two and nine times. This chain connects TRBV6-2 or TRBV6-3 to TRBJ2-3, with D perhaps given as TRBD1 or TRBD2 (5 bases each). Trimming cost V 3 bases and J 2 bases, with 12 bases left between them. The CDR3 loop spans 15 amino acids. CDR1 and CDR2 from the germline V gene are MNHEY and SVGEGT. The CDR3 spells CASSYGGPDTDTQYF. CDR3 nucleotide sequence: TGTGCCAGCAGTTATGGGGGACCCGACACAGATACGCAGTATTTT.

This chain joins TRBV5-1 and TRBJ2-7, with D possibly matching TRBD2 (6 bases). The V end lost 0 bases, the J end lost 1 base, and 11 bases lay between the germline ends. Looked up from germline, CDR1 is SGHRS and CDR2 is YFSETQ. This CDR3 spans 15 amino acids. CDR3 loop: CASSLAVGRSYEQYF. CDR3 in DNA: TGCGCCAGCAGCTTGGCGGTAGGGAGGTCCTACGAGCAGTACTTC.

The V and J genes are TRBV5-1 and TRBJ2-5; D possibly corresponds to TRBD1 (6 bases). The CDR3 sequence is 16 residues long. Germline lookup yields CDR1 SGHRS and CDR2 YFSETQ. With 1 base removed from V and 11 bases from J, the gap between germline ends came to 24 bases. The CDR3 reads CASSLLPPGQTHEQYF. In DNA, the CDR3 is TGCGCCAGCAGCTTGTTACCACCGGGACAAACCCACGAACAGTACTTC.

The chain joins TRBV6-2 or TRBV6-3 to TRBJ2-3; D call uncertain. V lost 1 base, J lost 2 bases, and 7 bases lay in between. The CDR3 runs 14 residues. Looked up from germline, CDR1 is MNHEY and CDR2 is SVGEGT. DNA for the CDR3: TGTGCCAGCAGTTACTTTCGAATCACAGATACGCAGTATTTT. Amino acid sequence: CASSYFRITDTQYF.

This clonotype was seen only a few times. For the CDR3, the DNA is TGTGCCAGCAGCTTCTCCATCGCAGACGAGCAGTACTTC. Translated, it gives CASSFSIADEQYF. The rearrangement joins TRBV5-6 to TRBJ2-7; D unclear. The CDR3 has 13 amino acids. Germline V gene data show CDR1 as SGHDT and CDR2 as YYEEEE. V lost 2 bases to trimming and J lost 5 bases, with 11 bases between them. Full variable domain (rest looked up from reference TRBV5-6 and TRBJ2-7): DAGVTQSPTHLIKTRGQQVTLRCSPKSGHDTVSWYQQALGQGPQFIFQYYEEEERQRGNFPDRFSGHQFPNYSSELNVNALLLGDSALYLCASSFSIADEQYFGPGTRLTVT.

A note on this clonotype: One end of the junction does not line up with germline, which may come from a read error. The rearrangement joins TRBV6-6 to TRBJ1-2; D remains ambiguous. The CDR3 is 12 residues long. Germline values: CDR1 MNHNY, CDR2 SVGAGI (reference sequence). The DNA of the CDR3 is TGTGCCAACAGTGGCGTGGATGATGGCTACACCTTC. Its translation: CANSGVDDGYTF.

The sample holds many counts of this clonotype. The chain couples TRBV29-1 to TRBJ2-3; no firm D call. Trimming left V 5 bases short and J 6 bases short, with 12 bases between. Germline V gene lookup returns CDR1 SQVTM and CDR2 ANQGSEA. The CDR3 sequence is 12 residues long. CDR3 sequence (DNA): TGCAGCGTTCGGCCCTTCGGCGATACGCAGTATTTT. Its protein product is CSVRPFGDTQYF.

This clonotype has more than one count but fewer than ten. The rearrangement joins TRBV10-3 to TRBJ2-7, with no clear D. The V end lost 7 bases, the J end lost 2 bases, and 9 bases lay between the germline ends. The germline CDR1 and CDR2 sequences are ENHRY and SYGVKD. The length of the CDR3 is 12 residues. CDR3: CAITTETYEQYF. CDR3 DNA sequence: TGTGCCATCACCACGGAGACCTACGAGCAGTACTTC.

This clonotype was detected only a few times. V gene TRBV4-2 combines with J gene TRBJ2-3; 8 bases match TRBD2. V shed 3 bases, J shed 2 bases, and the junction held 10 bases outside the gene matches. CDR3 length: 17 residues. Germline values: CDR1 LGHNA, CDR2 YNFKEQ. The CDR3 DNA is TGTGCCAGCAGCCAGGGATCCGGGGGGGGGAACACAGATACGCAGTATTTT. Amino acids: CASSQGSGGGNTDTQYF.

The J gene is TRBJ2-3, the V gene TRBV7-9; tentatively, D is TRBD1 or TRBD2 (6 bases each). This CDR3 has 16 amino acids. Looked up from germline, CDR1 is SEHNR and CDR2 is FQNEAQ (reference sequence). Trimming cost V 1 base and J 4 bases, with 15 bases left between them. The DNA for the CDR3 is TGTGCCAGCAGCTTAGAGGGGGTCGGAGGGCCAGATACGCAGTATTTT. Translating it yields CASSLEGVGGPDTQYF.

This clonotype was seen only a few times. The chain recombines TRBV7-2 with TRBJ2-7, with D perhaps matching TRBD1 or TRBD2 (6 bases each). CDR1 and CDR2 from the germline V gene are SGHTA and FQGNSA. CDR3 length: 14 residues. The DNA for the CDR3 is TGTTCGTTACGGGGGCTCTCCACGGGCTACGAGCAGTACTTC. Translating gives CSLRGLSTGYEQYF. Supplemented by reference TRBV7-2 and TRBJ2-7, the full variable domain reads GAGVSQSPSNKVTEKGKDVELRCDPISGHTALYWYRQSLGQGLEFLIYFQGNSAPDKSGLPSDRFSAERTGGSVSTLTIQRTQQEDSAVYLCSLRGLSTGYEQYFGPGTRLTVT.

The V and J genes are TRBV7-9 and TRBJ2-7; TRBD2 agrees at 9 bases. The J segment lost 7 bases and the V segment lost 4 bases, leaving 14 bases of the junction unmatched. Germline V lookup: CDR1 SEHNR, CDR2 FQNEAQ (reference sequence). The CDR3 is made up of 16 amino acids. The CDR3 is CASSSRFSGSEGEQYF. CDR3 sequence (DNA): TGTGCCAGCAGCTCACGGTTTAGCGGGAGTGAGGGTGAGCAGTACTTC.

The J gene is TRBJ1-2, the V gene TRBV6-1, with D maybe TRBD1 (5 bases). V dropped 3 bases and J dropped 2 bases, with 19 bases sitting between them. This CDR3 contains 17 residues. Germline V CDR1 and CDR2: MNHNS, SASEGT. In nucleotides, the CDR3 is TGTGCCAGCAGTGACCTCTCCCCGGGGCAGATAAACTATGGCTACACCTTC. Amino acids: CASSDLSPGQINYGYTF.

Only a few counts were recorded for this clonotype. This chain connects TRBV7-9 to TRBJ2-5; tentative D call: TRBD2 (6 bases). The germline gives CDR1 SEHNR, CDR2 FQNEAQ (reference sequence). Trimming shortened V by 5 bases and J by 6 bases, and 13 bases separated the two germline ends. The CDR3 consists of 13 residues. Here the CDR3 DNA reads TGTGCCAGCAGCCCGGGGACTCCCCAGACCCAGTACTTC. It encodes CASSPGTPQTQYF.

This clonotype has a handful of counts. Possible read error: a much larger clone is one base away. The rearrangement joins TRBV10-3 to TRBJ2-5; D not resolved. The end of the DNA fits TRBJ2-7 better, so the J call may be wrong. Germline V CDR1 and CDR2: ENHRY, SYGVKD. The length of the CDR3 is 12 residues. This CDR3 is CAISEGSHEQYF. CDR3 DNA sequence: TGTGCCATCAGTGAGGGGTCCCACGAGCAGTACTTC.

The chain uses TRBV7-9 and TRBJ2-7, with D unclear. Germline CDR1 and CDR2: SEHNR and FQNEAQ (reference sequence). The CDR3 extends over 13 amino acids. V was pared by 2 bases and J by 2 bases, with 7 bases between. CDR3 sequence reads: CASSLWAAYEQYF. DNA for the CDR3: TGTGCCAGCAGCTTATGGGCCGCCTACGAGCAGTACTTC.

This clonotype occurred a few times. The chain employs TRBV6-1 and TRBJ2-7; the match to TRBD1 covers 7 bases. Unmatched junction bases numbered 6, after V lost 10 bases and J lost 3 bases. The CDR3 length is 12 residues. In germline, CDR1 is MNHNS, CDR2 SASEGT. CDR3: CATSDRFYEQYF. The CDR3 DNA reads as TGTGCCACCTCGGACAGGTTCTACGAGCAGTACTTC.

This clonotype was picked up one time. This chain joins TRBV7-2 and TRBJ1-1; D gene ambiguous. Germline V lookup: CDR1 SGHTA, CDR2 FQGNSA. CDR3 length: 13 residues. V was shortened by 11 bases and J by 0 bases, with 13 bases between the two germline ends. The CDR3 DNA is TGTGCCGGAGCGAGGCACGTGAACACTGAAGCTTTCTTT. It translates to CAGARHVNTEAFF.

J is TRBJ1-5 and V is TRBV6-2 or TRBV6-3; possible D gene TRBD1, 5 bases. CDR3 size: 16 residues. V dropped 6 bases and J dropped 0 bases, with 15 bases sitting between them. Germline CDR1 MNHEY, CDR2 SVGEGT. CDR3 nucleotide sequence: TGTGCCAGCAGCCGGGGGGGAACCTATAGCAATCAGCCCCAGCATTTT. It codes for CASSRGGTYSNQPQHF.

The chain combines TRBV28 with TRBJ2-5; 7 nucleotides line up with TRBD1. The J call could be wrong; TRBJ2-4 is a better fit for the DNA end. The germline gives CDR1 MDHEN, CDR2 SYDVKM. CDR3 size: 13 residues. The chain's CDR3 is CASAVPGGNIQYF. CDR3 nucleotide sequence: TGTGCCAGCGCCGTCCCAGGGGGAAACATTCAGTACTTC.